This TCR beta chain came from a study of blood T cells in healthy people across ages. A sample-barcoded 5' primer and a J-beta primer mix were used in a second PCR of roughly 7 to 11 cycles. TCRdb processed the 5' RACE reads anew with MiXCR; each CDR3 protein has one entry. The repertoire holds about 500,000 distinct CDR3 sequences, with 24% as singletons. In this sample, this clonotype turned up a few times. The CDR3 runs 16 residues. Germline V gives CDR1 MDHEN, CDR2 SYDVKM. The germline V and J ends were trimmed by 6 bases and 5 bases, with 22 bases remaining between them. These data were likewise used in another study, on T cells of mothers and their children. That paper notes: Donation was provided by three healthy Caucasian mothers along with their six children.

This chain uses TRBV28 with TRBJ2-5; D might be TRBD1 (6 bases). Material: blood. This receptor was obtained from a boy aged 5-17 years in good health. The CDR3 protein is CASSPAPTGSEETQYF. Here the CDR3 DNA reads TGTGCCAGCAGCCCTGCCCCAACAGGGAGTGAGGAGACCCAGTACTTC. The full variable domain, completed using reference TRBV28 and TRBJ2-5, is DVKVTQSSRYLVKRTGEKVFLECVQDMDHENMFWYRQDPGLGLRLIYFSYDVKMKEKGDIPEGYSVSREKKERFSLILESASTNQTSMYLCASSPAPTGSEETQYFGPGTRLLVL.